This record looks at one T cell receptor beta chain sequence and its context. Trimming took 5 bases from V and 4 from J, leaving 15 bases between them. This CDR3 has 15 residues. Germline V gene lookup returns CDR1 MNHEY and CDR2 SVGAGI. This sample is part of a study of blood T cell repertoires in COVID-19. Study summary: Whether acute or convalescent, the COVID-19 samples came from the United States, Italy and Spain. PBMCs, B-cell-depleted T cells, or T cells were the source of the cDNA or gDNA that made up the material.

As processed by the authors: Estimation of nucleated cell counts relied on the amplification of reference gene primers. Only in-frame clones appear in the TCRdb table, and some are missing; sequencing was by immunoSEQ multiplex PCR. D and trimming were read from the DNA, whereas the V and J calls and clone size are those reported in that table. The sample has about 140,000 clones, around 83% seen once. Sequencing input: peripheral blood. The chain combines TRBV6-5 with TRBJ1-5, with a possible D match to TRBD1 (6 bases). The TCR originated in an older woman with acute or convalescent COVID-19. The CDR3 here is CASSLYQGFNQPQHF. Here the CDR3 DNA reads TGTGCCAGCAGTCTTTATCAGGGGTTTAATCAGCCCCAGCATTTT.